The entry below gives a single T cell receptor beta chain sequence along with its context. The CDR3 spans 14 residues. In germline, CDR1 is SGHTA, CDR2 FQGNSA. V was shortened by 1 base and J by 1 base, with 5 bases between the two germline ends. This entry comes from a study of shared clonotypes between healthy human individuals. In the authors' methods: Without quality scores, immunoSEQ junctional reads could not be filtered like full-length reads. TCRdb's copy holds only in-frame clones and misses some; the assay was immunoSEQ multiplex PCR. The DNA gave D and trimming, while V, J and clone size come from that table. The table includes about half a million clones, almost 80% detected once.

The sequence derives from a woman aged 40 to 50 in good health. Some clones in this sample may be carry-over from other donors' samples. This chain joins TRBV7-2 and TRBJ1-3; D unclear. The specimen was PBMCs. In DNA, the CDR3 is TGTGCCAGCAGCTTAGACCCTTCTGGAAACACCATATATTTT. Its protein product is CASSLDPSGNTIYF.